The 25 T cell receptor beta chains listed next were all sequenced from one sample in a study of blood T cell repertoires in COVID-19 (dated by TCRdb to the early 2020s). The library was produced with the immunoSEQ multiplex PCR assay. As stored in TCRdb, this immuneACCESS dataset retains in-frame rearrangements with V and J assigned. A fraction of the clones does not appear; measured against another copy, unresolved V genes explain less than half of the discrepancy, and the remainder lacks a known reason. In all, the sample holds approximately 300,000 clones, and 70% to 90% of those were seen once. The ten largest clonotypes hold about 10% of the sample. Sequenced sample: PBMCs or T cells enriched from blood (not recorded which). Receptors originate from a woman aged 18-30 years who had recovered from COVID-19.

The gene calls are TRBV6-6 and TRBJ2-7; TRBD1 agrees at 7 bases. CDR1 and CDR2 from the germline V gene are MNHNY and SVGAGI (reference sequence). V lost 5 bases to trimming and J lost 1 base; unmatched junction nucleotides: 5. The CDR3 length is 14 residues. Written as DNA, the CDR3 is TGTGCCAGCAGTGACCGGGACAGATCCTACGAGCAGTACTTC. It specifies CASSDRDRSYEQYF.

This clone came up a few times. The V gene is TRBV10-2, the J gene TRBJ2-2; no definite D call. Trimming cost V 0 bases and J 4 bases, with 6 bases left between them. The CDR3 totals 14 residues. From germline, CDR1 is WSHSY and CDR2 SAAADI. The CDR3, as DNA: TGCGCCAGCAGTGAGTCGCGAGCCACCGGGGAGCTGTTTTTT. Translating it yields CASSESRATGELFF.

The V call is TRBV19, the J call TRBJ2-2; D not certain. This CDR3 has 14 amino acids. Germline V gene data show CDR1 as LNHDA and CDR2 as SQIVND (reference sequence). V was clipped by 3 bases and J by 1 base, with 6 bases between them. CDR3 residues: CASSIGQNTGELFF. The CDR3 DNA follows: TGTGCCAGTAGTATCGGTCAGAACACCGGGGAGCTGTTTTTT.

The chain recombines TRBV24-1 with TRBJ1-2; TRBD1 aligns across 12 bases. Germline trimming cut 5 bases from V and 4 bases from J; bases unmatched to any gene: 7. The CDR3 spans 16 residues. CDR1 is KGHDR and CDR2 is SFDVKD in the germline V gene. CDR3 loop: CATSASMGQGAYGYTF. CDR3 DNA sequence: TGTGCCACCAGTGCGTCTATGGGACAGGGGGCCTATGGCTACACCTTC.

V is TRBV14 and J is TRBJ1-4; D might be TRBD1 (6 bases). CDR3 length equals 16 residues. V was trimmed by 3 bases and J by 3 bases, leaving 14 bases between them. Germline loops: CDR1 SGHDN, CDR2 FVKESK. CDR3 bases: TGTGCCAGCAGCCATCTTTCACAGGGATCTAATGAAAAACTGTTTTTT. Translating it yields CASSHLSQGSNEKLFF.

This clone was observed a few times. V gene TRBV30 combines with J gene TRBJ2-1, with TRBD2 matching over 8 bases. Looked up from germline, CDR1 is GTSNPN and CDR2 is SVGIG (reference sequence). The CDR3 is made up of 14 amino acids. Trimming cost V 3 bases and J 6 bases; bases outside gene matches: 7. In nucleotides, the CDR3 is TGTGCCTGGAGAGTAACTAGCGGTAGCAATGAGCAGTTCTTC. Amino acids: CAWRVTSGSNEQFF.

This chain joins TRBV5-4 and TRBJ1-2, with D perhaps matching TRBD1 (5 bases). Trimming removed 0 bases from V and 4 bases from J, with 10 bases in between. The CDR3 consists of 14 residues. Germline V gives CDR1 SGHNT, CDR2 YYREEE (reference sequence). CDR3 residues: CASSLEGATYGYTF. For the CDR3, the DNA is TGTGCCAGCAGCTTGGAAGGGGCGACCTATGGCTACACCTTC.

The V and J genes are TRBV28 and TRBJ1-2; D might be TRBD1 (6 bases). V was clipped by 5 bases and J by 2 bases, with 12 bases between them. The CDR3 spans 14 residues. Germline CDR1 is MDHEN and CDR2 is SYDVKM. As DNA, the CDR3 is TGTGCCAGCAGTCCCATCACAGGGAACTATGGCTACACCTTC. Its translation is CASSPITGNYGYTF.

The chain has TRBV30 and TRBJ1-1, with D possibly being TRBD1 (5 bases). CDR1 is GTSNPN, CDR2 SVGIG, per germline (reference sequence). This CDR3 is built from 14 residues. V was pared by 3 bases and J by 3 bases, with 14 bases between. CDR3 residues: CAWSAGTSDTEAFF. CDR3 DNA sequence: TGTGCCTGGAGCGCCGGGACTTCGGACACTGAAGCTTTCTTT.

The rearrangement joins TRBV28 to TRBJ2-1, with 8 nucleotides matching TRBD2. Germline CDR1 reads MDHEN; CDR2 reads SYDVKM. CDR3 length: 17 residues. V shed 4 bases and J 0 bases; nucleotides not matched to a gene: 8. The CDR3 DNA is TGTGCCAGCAGTTCCCCAGGGAGCGGGAGCTCCTACAATGAGCAGTTCTTC. This sequence encodes CASSSPGSGSSYNEQFF.

A remark on this clone: Other DNA sequences from this sample encode an identical CDR3 as well. CDR3 DNA: TGTGCCAGCAGTTTAGGACAGCAAGAGACCCAGTACTTC. Protein: CASSLGQQETQYF. V is TRBV28 and J is TRBJ2-5; D is possibly TRBD1 (6 bases). Trimming took 2 bases from V and 2 from J, leaving 6 bases between them. The CDR3 covers 13 residues. Germline V gene lookup returns CDR1 MDHEN and CDR2 SYDVKM.

V usage is TRBV14 and J usage is TRBJ2-3, with D possibly matching TRBD1 (5 bases). V was cut by 1 base and J by 4 bases, with 12 bases left in between. Germline lookup yields CDR1 SGHDN and CDR2 FVKESK. The length of the CDR3 is 15 residues. CDR3 protein: CASSQGRRGADTQYF. As DNA, the CDR3 is TGTGCCAGCAGCCAAGGGAGAAGGGGTGCAGATACGCAGTATTTT.

The V call is TRBV28, the J call TRBJ2-7, with 7 nucleotides matching TRBD1. Trimming took 6 bases from V and 0 from J; bases not matched to a gene: 2. This CDR3 has 13 amino acids. The germline V gene has CDR1 MDHEN and CDR2 SYDVKM. CDR3 in amino acids: CASRTGSSYEQYF. In DNA form, the CDR3 reads TGTGCCAGCAGGACAGGGAGCTCCTACGAGCAGTACTTC. The full variable domain, in which reference TRBV28 and TRBJ2-7 provide the parts outside the CDR3, is DVKVTQSSRYLVKRTGEKVFLECVQDMDHENMFWYRQDPGLGLRLIYFSYDVKMKEKGDIPEGYSVSREKKERFSLILESASTNQTSMYLCASRTGSSYEQYFGPGTRLTVT.

Turning to this clone: Other DNA sequences in the same sample also yield this CDR3. This chain connects TRBV28 to TRBJ1-5, with a possible D match to TRBD1 (5 bases). The CDR3 contains 12 residues. Germline V lookup: CDR1 MDHEN, CDR2 SYDVKM. The V end was cut by 2 bases, the J end by 6 bases, with 5 bases between. The DNA for the CDR3 is TGTGCCAGCAGTTTAAGGGGTCAGCCCCAGCATTTT. Its protein product is CASSLRGQPQHF.

V is TRBV21-1 and J is TRBJ2-1; the D call in the table, TRBD2, was not verified against the DNA. TRBV21-1 is an annotated pseudogene. CDR3 size: 17 residues. As DNA, the CDR3 is TGTGCCAGCAGCCCAAAGGGGAGCGGGGGCTCCTACAATGAGCAGTTCTTC. Encoded protein: CASSPKGSGGSYNEQFF.

The V and J genes are TRBV30 and TRBJ2-3; TRBD1 aligns across 8 bases. V gave up 0 bases and J gave up 0 bases; unmatched junction bases: 5. The CDR3 is made up of 16 amino acids. Germline CDR1 GTSNPN, CDR2 SVGIG (reference sequence). The CDR3 bases are TGTGCCTGGAGTGTTGGACAGGGTTGGAGCACAGATACGCAGTATTTT. It encodes CAWSVGQGWSTDTQYF.

In this sample, this clone turned up once. The rearrangement links TRBV19 to TRBJ2-1, with 9 positions matching TRBD2. From germline, CDR1 is LNHDA and CDR2 SQIVND (reference sequence). The trim removed 5 bases at V and 0 bases at J, leaving 11 bases unmatched. CDR3 length: 18 amino acids. CDR3 DNA sequence: TGTGCCAGTAGTGGGACGGGGACTAGCCTGAGCTCCTACAATGAGCAGTTCTTC. It codes for CASSGTGTSLSSYNEQFF. The variable domain in full, completed from reference TRBV19 and TRBJ2-1, reads DGGITQSPKYLFRKEGQNVTLSCEQNLNHDAMYWYRQDPGQGLRLIYYSQIVNDFQKGDIAEGYSVSREKKESFPLTVTSAQKNPTAFYLCASSGTGTSLSSYNEQFFGPGTRLTVL.

The V and J genes are TRBV2 and TRBJ1-1; no clear D. Trimming pared 6 bases from V and 1 base from J, leaving 9 bases between. CDR1 SNHLY and CDR2 FYNNEI come from the germline V gene. The length of the CDR3 is 13 residues. Here the CDR3 reads CASRGGENTEAFF. DNA for the CDR3: TGTGCCAGCAGGGGCGGGGAGAACACTGAAGCTTTCTTT.

The chain combines TRBV28 with TRBJ1-1; 8 nucleotides align to TRBD1. J gave up 5 bases and V 5 bases, and 10 bases lay outside the gene matches. The germline gives CDR1 MDHEN, CDR2 SYDVKM. This CDR3 region has 15 residues. The CDR3 region has the DNA TGTGCCAGCAGTAGCAGGGGGCTAGGCGGAACTGAAGCTTTCTTT. Translated, it gives CASSSRGLGGTEAFF. Full variable domain (outside the CDR3, taken from reference TRBV28 and TRBJ1-1): DVKVTQSSRYLVKRTGEKVFLECVQDMDHENMFWYRQDPGLGLRLIYFSYDVKMKEKGDIPEGYSVSREKKERFSLILESASTNQTSMYLCASSSRGLGGTEAFFGQGTRLTVV.

The J gene is TRBJ1-2, the V gene TRBV6-6; D gene unclear. Looked up from germline, CDR1 is MNHNY and CDR2 is SVGAGI (reference sequence). CDR3 length: 15 residues. V was cut by 2 bases and J by 3 bases, with 13 bases left in between. The chain's CDR3 is CASSYEAGYDYGYTF. The CDR3 nucleotides read TGTGCCAGCAGTTACGAAGCAGGCTATGACTATGGCTACACCTTC.

J is TRBJ1-3 and V is TRBV5-6; D gene unclear. With 1 base removed from V and 4 bases from J, the gap between germline ends came to 6 bases. The CDR3 sequence is 13 residues long. Looked up from germline, CDR1 is SGHDT and CDR2 is YYEEEE. CDR3 coding DNA: TGTGCCAGCAGCTTGAGCAGGGGAAACACCATATATTTT. This codes for CASSLSRGNTIYF.

This rearrangement joins TRBV5-1 to TRBJ2-2; 8 bases map to TRBD1. Per the germline V gene, CDR1 is SGHRS and CDR2 is YFSETQ. The CDR3 spans 15 residues. V dropped 4 bases and J dropped 1; count of bases not matched to a gene: 3. CDR3 amino acids: CASSAGTGNTGELFF. As DNA, the CDR3 is TGCGCCAGCAGCGCGGGGACAGGGAACACCGGGGAGCTGTTTTTT.

The V gene is TRBV2, the J gene TRBJ1-1; D is possibly TRBD1 (5 bases). The ends were cut back, 7 bases at V and 4 bases at J, with 13 bases in the middle. CDR1 SNHLY and CDR2 FYNNEI come from the germline V gene. The CDR3 consists of 13 residues. CDR3 amino acids: CASTTTGGTEAFF. DNA for the CDR3: TGTGCCAGCACCACGACGGGGGGCACTGAAGCTTTCTTT.

This clone came up once. The chain is built from TRBV19 and TRBJ1-6; tentatively, D is TRBD1 (6 bases). This CDR3 region has 17 residues. CDR1 is LNHDA and CDR2 is SQIVND in the germline V gene (reference sequence). V lost 6 bases, J lost 5 bases, and 20 bases lay in between. The CDR3, as DNA: TGTGCCAGTAGCCCGATGAAGGGGGGGGGTAATAATTCACCCCTCCACTTT. As protein: CASSPMKGGGNNSPLHF.

The V call is TRBV27, the J call TRBJ2-7; 10 positions agree with TRBD2. V dropped 3 bases and J dropped 2; count of bases not matched to a gene: 4. This CDR3 is 15 amino acids long. Germline CDR1 is MNHEY and CDR2 is SMNVEV (reference sequence). The CDR3 DNA is TGTGCCAGCAGTTTCATAGCGGGAGGTGCCTACGAGCAGTACTTC. Residues: CASSFIAGGAYEQYF.